The 21 T cell receptor beta chains listed next were all sequenced from one sample in a study of prognosis after radiotherapy for stage I lung cancer. Two-round multiplex PCR, the amplification method, yielded TCR beta CDR3 from genomic DNA. With primers specific to each TRBV and TRBJ gene, the first-round PCR was performed. TCRdb recomputed calls from the multiplex PCR reads with MiXCR, one row per CDR3 protein. The profile covers 51,000 or so distinct CDR3 sequences, with about a third appearing a single time and 9.2% taken by the ten largest. The sequenced sample was PBMCs, obtained before or after stereotactic body radiation therapy (not recorded which). The receptors stem from a donor aged 50 or older with non-small cell lung cancer.

This clonotype was seen at least ten times. J is TRBJ1-3 and V is TRBV12-3 or TRBV12-4, with 7 nucleotides matching TRBD1. The length of the CDR3 is 17 residues. J lost 0 bases, V lost 7 bases, and 12 bases had no gene match. The CDR3 DNA follows: TGTGCCAGCACTCCACGGACAGGAGCAAGCTCTGGAAACACCATATATTTT. Residues: CASTPRTGASSGNTIYF.

The chain couples TRBV12-5 to TRBJ1-1, with D tentatively TRBD1 (6 bases). V lost 5 bases and J lost 0, with 19 bases in between. Germline V CDR1 and CDR2: LGHNT, FRNRAP. The CDR3 totals 17 residues. CDR3 in amino acids: CASGPGGGGQMNTEAFF. In nucleotides, the CDR3 is TGTGCTAGTGGTCCCGGGGGGGGGGGGCAGATGAACACTGAAGCTTTCTTT.

This clonotype was seen ten or more times. The chain has TRBV7-2 and TRBJ2-1; TRBD1 agrees at 7 bases. Trimming cost V 1 base and J 1 base; bases outside gene matches: 1. CDR1 and CDR2 (germline): SGHTA, FQGNSA. The CDR3 totals 15 residues. The CDR3 DNA reads TGTGCCAGCAGCTTAGAGGACAGGTCCTACAATGAGCAGTTCTTC. As protein: CASSLEDRSYNEQFF. The full variable domain, with the rest looked up from reference TRBV7-2 and TRBJ2-1, is GAGVSQSPSNKVTEKGKDVELRCDPISGHTALYWYRQSLGQGLEFLIYFQGNSAPDKSGLPSDRFSAERTGGSVSTLTIQRTQQEDSAVYLCASSLEDRSYNEQFFGPGTRLTVL.

The count of this clonotype is one. V usage is TRBV29-1 and J usage is TRBJ2-5; possible D gene TRBD1, 6 bases. The CDR3 runs 15 residues. The ends were cut back, 4 bases at V and 0 bases at J, with 15 bases in the middle. Germline CDR1 SQVTM, CDR2 ANQGSEA. The CDR3 bases are TGCAGCGTTGGATCAGGGGATTGGTACCAAGAGACCCAGTACTTC. Translation gives CSVGSGDWYQETQYF.

As for this clonotype: This likely reflects a read error, since a far larger clone is one base away. The chain combines TRBV6-8 with TRBJ2-7; D unclear. The germline V gene has CDR1 MNHGY and CDR2 SAAAGT. Trimming removed 8 bases from V and 5 bases from J, with 16 bases in between. This CDR3 spans 13 amino acids. The CDR3 loop is CASELYPDHEQYF. DNA for the CDR3: TGTGCCAGCGAGCTTTATCCGGACCACGAGCAGTACTTC.

Note on this clonotype: Since a far larger clone is one base different, this is likely a read error. V and J are TRBV7-2 and TRBJ2-1; 7 bases align to TRBD1. The last part of the DNA fits TRBJ2-7 better; the J call may be wrong. The CDR3 length is 15 residues. Germline V gene lookup returns CDR1 SGHTA and CDR2 FQGNSA. The CDR3 nucleotides are TGTGCCAGCAGCTTATCGGCAGGGGGATTATACGAGCAGTACTTC. It is translated as CASSLSAGGLYEQYF.

Notes on this clonotype: One base separates it from a far larger clone, so it is likely a read error. The chain joins TRBV7-9 to TRBJ2-2, with a possible D match to TRBD1 (6 bases). Germline CDR1 and CDR2: SEHNR and FQNEAQ (reference sequence). Trimming took 7 bases from V and 1 from J, leaving 16 bases between them. The CDR3 is made up of 16 amino acids. The chain's CDR3 is CASNLAGVGNTGELFF. As DNA, the CDR3 is TGTGCCAGCAACCTAGCAGGGGTGGGGAACACCGGGGAGCTGTTTTTT.

This clonotype came up many times. V is TRBV6-1 and J is TRBJ2-1, with 7 bases lining up with TRBD2. Germline V CDR1 and CDR2: MNHNS, SASEGT. The CDR3 runs to 11 residues. V shed 6 bases, J shed 13 bases, and the junction held 6 bases outside the gene matches. The CDR3 sequence is CASSLGTTQFF. The CDR3 nucleotides are TGTGCCAGCAGCTTAGGGACTACACAGTTCTTC.

Comments on this clonotype: Being one base from a much bigger clone, this may be a read error. This chain connects TRBV20-1 to TRBJ2-5; 7 bases map to TRBD2. Germline V gene sequence: CDR1 DFQATT, CDR2 SNEGSKA (reference sequence). The V gene end was trimmed by 7 bases and the J gene end by 2 bases; junction bases not matched to a gene: 10. The CDR3 is 14 amino acids. CDR3 DNA: TGCAGTGATATCGATTCGGGACTACAAGAGACCCAGTACTTC. It yields the protein CSDIDSGLQETQYF.

Turning to this clonotype: One end of the junction fails to match germline, which may point to a read error. The genes are TRBV12-3 or TRBV12-4 and TRBJ2-1; D unclear. This CDR3 region has 14 residues. CDR3 amino acids: CASSFSGQQNEHFF. The CDR3 coding sequence is TGTGCCAGCAGTTTTTCTGGCCAACAGAATGAGCATTTCTTC.

This clonotype was seen only a few times. Germline is not matched at one junction end, which may reflect a read error. This sequence joins TRBV5-1 and TRBJ1-1, with TRBD1 as a possible D gene (6 bases). The CDR3 loop spans 14 amino acids. Germline CDR1 reads SGHRS; CDR2 reads YFSETQ. The CDR3 sequence is CASRFGQLNTEALF. The CDR3 DNA is TGTGCCAGCAGATTCGGACAGTTGAACACTGAAGCTTTATTT.

In this sample, this clonotype turned up many times. The chain links TRBV18 to TRBJ2-3; TRBD2 matches at 9 bases. The CDR3 runs to 17 residues. V shed 4 bases and J 5 bases; nucleotides not matched to a gene: 13. CDR1 is KGHSH and CDR2 is LQKENI in the germline V gene. CDR3 DNA sequence: TGTGCCAGCTCACGGTCCGCGGGAGCGGGAGGAATAGATACGCAGTATTTT. It is translated as CASSRSAGAGGIDTQYF.

This clonotype was seen at least ten times. The chain is built from TRBV20-1 and TRBJ2-3; 7 nucleotides align to TRBD1. CDR3 size: 15 residues. J was trimmed by 1 base and V by 5 bases; bases with no gene match: 9. Germline loops: CDR1 DFQATT, CDR2 SNEGSKA (reference sequence). The CDR3 DNA reads as TGCAGTGCTTTACTAACAGGGGCGCGCACAGATACGCAGTATTTT. Protein sequence: CSALLTGARTDTQYF.

This clonotype was seen repeatedly, ten times or more. The gene calls are TRBV18 and TRBJ2-1; 10 bases map to TRBD2. The CDR3 spans 16 residues. Germline lookup yields CDR1 KGHSH and CDR2 LQKENI. Losses at the gene ends were 0 bases for V and 9 bases for J; bases not matched to a gene: 8. CDR3 DNA: TGTGCCAGCTCACCACCGAAAGCGGGAGGGCTGGGTGAGCAGTTCTTC. Its protein is CASSPPKAGGLGEQFF.

This clonotype was seen many times. The chain couples TRBV19 to TRBJ1-1; D is perhaps TRBD1 (5 bases). The CDR3 runs to 17 residues. Germline assignment: CDR1 LNHDA and CDR2 SQIVND (reference sequence). Trimming removed 5 bases at V and 0 bases at J, with 19 bases between. CDR3 sequence reads: CASSASGAHFLNTEAFF. DNA of the CDR3: TGTGCCAGTAGTGCGTCCGGGGCTCATTTTTTGAACACTGAAGCTTTCTTT.

This clonotype was seen at least ten times. V usage is TRBV28 and J usage is TRBJ1-5; D remains ambiguous. The germline V and J ends were trimmed by 6 bases and 4 bases, with 7 bases remaining between them. The germline CDR1 and CDR2 sequences are MDHEN and SYDVKM. The CDR3 spans 12 residues. CDR3 loop: CASSVSNQPQHF. The CDR3 nucleotides read TGTGCCAGCAGCGTCAGTAATCAGCCCCAGCATTTT.

Comments on this clonotype: A junction end diverges from the germline sequence, so it may reflect a read error. The chain is built from TRBV18 and TRBJ1-2; no reliable D call. CDR3 length: 15 amino acids. Germline lookup yields CDR1 KGHSH and CDR2 LQKENI. The CDR3 nucleotides read TGTGCCAGCTCACCATCGACGGCCGCCCGCTATGTCTACACCTTC. Its protein is CASSPSTAARYVYTF.

There are many counts of this clonotype. The chain is built from TRBV2 and TRBJ1-5; D is possibly TRBD1 (5 bases). The V end lost 11 bases, the J end lost 0 bases, and 11 bases lay between the germline ends. The CDR3 spans 13 residues. The germline V gene encodes CDR1 SNHLY and CDR2 FYNNEI. This chain's CDR3 is CAQRGYSNQPQHF. The DNA of the CDR3 is TGTGCCCAAAGGGGCTATAGCAATCAGCCCCAGCATTTT.

This clonotype has a count of ten or more. V is TRBV19 and J is TRBJ2-3; 8 bases align to TRBD2. CDR3 length: 14 amino acids. V lost 7 bases to trimming and J lost 4 bases; unmatched junction nucleotides: 7. The germline CDR1 and CDR2 sequences are LNHDA and SQIVND (reference sequence). The CDR3 reads CASTPRLAPDTQYF. CDR3 DNA sequence: TGTGCCAGTACCCCCCGACTAGCGCCAGATACGCAGTATTTT.

Points on this clonotype: A far larger clone is one nucleotide away, so this likely arose from a read error. The CDR3 ends on some other residue instead of the conserved phenylalanine or tryptophan, so this is likely a read error. The DNA is left out, because the CDR3 cannot be placed on it with certainty; the CDR3 is given as TCRdb lists it. The rearrangement joins TRBV6-5 to TRBJ2-1; the D call in the table, TRBD2, was not verified against the DNA. Germline V CDR1 and CDR2: MNHEY, SVGAGI. Termini included, the CDR3 measures 13 amino acids. CDR3 region: CASSSYPTSGAGL.

This clonotype appeared many times. This chain uses TRBV7-2 with TRBJ2-7; TRBD2 is a possible D gene (7 bases). This CDR3 is 17 amino acids long. The V and J ends lost 2 bases and 2 bases respectively, with 19 bases between them. Germline loops: CDR1 SGHTA, CDR2 FQGNSA. CDR3 sequence: CASSLRGGAGDPYEQYF. The DNA for the CDR3 is TGTGCCAGCAGCTTAAGGGGGGGGGCAGGGGACCCCTACGAGCAGTACTTC.